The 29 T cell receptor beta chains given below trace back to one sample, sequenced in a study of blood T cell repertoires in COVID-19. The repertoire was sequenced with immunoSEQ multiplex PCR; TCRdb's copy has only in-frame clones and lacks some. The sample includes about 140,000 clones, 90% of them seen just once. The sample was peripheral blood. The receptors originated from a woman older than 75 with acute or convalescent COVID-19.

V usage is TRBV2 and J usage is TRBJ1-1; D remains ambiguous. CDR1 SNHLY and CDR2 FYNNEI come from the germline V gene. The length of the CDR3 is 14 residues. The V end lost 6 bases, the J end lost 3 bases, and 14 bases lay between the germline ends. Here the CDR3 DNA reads TGTGCCAGCAGCCCCGGACTGGGGTACACTGAAGCTTTCTTT. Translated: CASSPGLGYTEAFF.

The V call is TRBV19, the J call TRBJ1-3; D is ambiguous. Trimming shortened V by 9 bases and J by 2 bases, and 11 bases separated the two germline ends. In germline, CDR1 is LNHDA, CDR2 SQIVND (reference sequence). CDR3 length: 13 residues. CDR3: CASADNPGNTIYF. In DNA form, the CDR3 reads TGTGCCAGCGCAGACAACCCTGGAAACACCATATATTTT. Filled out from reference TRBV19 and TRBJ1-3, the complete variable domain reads DGGITQSPKYLFRKEGQNVTLSCEQNLNHDAMYWYRQDPGQGLRLIYYSQIVNDFQKGDIAEGYSVSREKKESFPLTVTSAQKNPTAFYLCASADNPGNTIYFGEGSWLTVV.

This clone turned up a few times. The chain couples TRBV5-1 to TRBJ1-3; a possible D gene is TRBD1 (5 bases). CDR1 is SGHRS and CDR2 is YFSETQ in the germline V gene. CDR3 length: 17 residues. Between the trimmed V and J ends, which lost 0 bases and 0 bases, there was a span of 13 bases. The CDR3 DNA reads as TGCGCCAGCAGCTTGGCTTTGGTTCAGGGCTCTGGAAACACCATATATTTT. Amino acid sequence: CASSLALVQGSGNTIYF.

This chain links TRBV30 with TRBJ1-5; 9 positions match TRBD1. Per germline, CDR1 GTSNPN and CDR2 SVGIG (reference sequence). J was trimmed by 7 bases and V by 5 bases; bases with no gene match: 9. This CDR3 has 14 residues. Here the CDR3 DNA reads TGTGCCTGGGCGCCGGGACAGGGACCCCAGCCCCAGCATTTT. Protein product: CAWAPGQGPQPQHF.

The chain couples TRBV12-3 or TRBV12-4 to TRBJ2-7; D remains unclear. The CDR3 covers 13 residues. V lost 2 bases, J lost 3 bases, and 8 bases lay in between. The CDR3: CASSLPGFYEQYF. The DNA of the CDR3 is TGTGCCAGCAGTTTACCAGGTTTCTACGAGCAGTACTTC.

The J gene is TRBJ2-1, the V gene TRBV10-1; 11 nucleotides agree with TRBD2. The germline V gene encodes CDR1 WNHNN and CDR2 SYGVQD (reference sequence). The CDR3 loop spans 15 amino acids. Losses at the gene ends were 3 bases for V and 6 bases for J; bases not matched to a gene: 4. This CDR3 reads CASSEASGGTNEQFF. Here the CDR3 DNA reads TGCGCCAGCAGTGAAGCTAGCGGGGGGACCAATGAGCAGTTCTTC.

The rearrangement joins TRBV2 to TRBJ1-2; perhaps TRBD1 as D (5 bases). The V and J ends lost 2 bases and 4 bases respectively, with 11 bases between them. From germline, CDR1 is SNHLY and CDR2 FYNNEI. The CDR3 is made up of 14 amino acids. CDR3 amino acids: CASSEIGQGYGYTF. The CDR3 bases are TGTGCCAGCAGTGAAATTGGGCAGGGCTATGGCTACACCTTC.

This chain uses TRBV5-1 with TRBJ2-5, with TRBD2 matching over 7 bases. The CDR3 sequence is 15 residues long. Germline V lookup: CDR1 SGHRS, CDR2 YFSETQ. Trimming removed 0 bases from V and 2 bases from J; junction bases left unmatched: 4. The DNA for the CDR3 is TGCGCCAGCAGCTTGGAGACGGGGGGTCAAGAGACCCAGTACTTC. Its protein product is CASSLETGGQETQYF.

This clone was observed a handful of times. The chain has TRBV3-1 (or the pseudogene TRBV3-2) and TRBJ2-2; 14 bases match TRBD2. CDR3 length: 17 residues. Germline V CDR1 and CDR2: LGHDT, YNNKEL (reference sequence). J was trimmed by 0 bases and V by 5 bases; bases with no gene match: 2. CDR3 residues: CASSMGLAGANTGELFF. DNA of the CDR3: TGTGCCAGCAGCATGGGACTAGCGGGGGCGAACACCGGGGAGCTGTTTTTT.

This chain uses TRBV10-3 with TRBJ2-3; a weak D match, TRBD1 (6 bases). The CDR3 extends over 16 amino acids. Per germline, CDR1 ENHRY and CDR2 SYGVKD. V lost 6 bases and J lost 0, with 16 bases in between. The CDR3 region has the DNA TGTGCCATCAGCCCTCTGAGGGGGTCTAGCACAGATACGCAGTATTTT. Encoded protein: CAISPLRGSSTDTQYF.

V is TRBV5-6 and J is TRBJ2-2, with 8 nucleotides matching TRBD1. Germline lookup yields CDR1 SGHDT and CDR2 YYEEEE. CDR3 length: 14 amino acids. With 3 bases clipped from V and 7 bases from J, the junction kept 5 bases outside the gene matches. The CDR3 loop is CASSSDRGVGELFF. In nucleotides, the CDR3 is TGTGCCAGCAGCTCCGACAGGGGAGTCGGGGAGCTGTTTTTT.

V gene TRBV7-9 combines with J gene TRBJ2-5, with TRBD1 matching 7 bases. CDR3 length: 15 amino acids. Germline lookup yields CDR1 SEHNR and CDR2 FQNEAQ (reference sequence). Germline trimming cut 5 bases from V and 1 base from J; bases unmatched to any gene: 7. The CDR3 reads CASSRGQSLQETQYF. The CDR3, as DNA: TGTGCCAGCAGCCGGGGACAGTCGCTCCAAGAGACCCAGTACTTC.

Here the CDR3 reads CASSPGDSNYGYTF. The CDR3 DNA reads as TGTGCCAGCAGCCCTGGGGACAGTAACTATGGCTACACCTTC. The rearrangement links TRBV3-1 (or the pseudogene TRBV3-2) to TRBJ1-2; TRBD1 matches 7 bases. V dropped 4 bases and J dropped 1; count of bases not matched to a gene: 3. This CDR3 is built from 14 residues. Germline values: CDR1 LGHDT, CDR2 YNNKEL (reference sequence).

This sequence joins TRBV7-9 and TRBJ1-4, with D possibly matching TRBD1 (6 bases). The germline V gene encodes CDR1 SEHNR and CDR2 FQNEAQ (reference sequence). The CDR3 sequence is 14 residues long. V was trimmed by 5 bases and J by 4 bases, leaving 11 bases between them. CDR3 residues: CASSIGTSNEKLFF. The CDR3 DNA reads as TGTGCCAGCAGCATCGGGACAAGTAATGAAAAACTGTTTTTT. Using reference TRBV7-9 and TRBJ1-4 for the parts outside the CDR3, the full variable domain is DTGVSQNPRHKITKRGQNVTFRCDPISEHNRLYWYRQTLGQGPEFLTYFQNEAQLEKSRLLSDRFSAERPKGSFSTLEIQRTEQGDSAMYLCASSIGTSNEKLFFGSGTQLSVL.

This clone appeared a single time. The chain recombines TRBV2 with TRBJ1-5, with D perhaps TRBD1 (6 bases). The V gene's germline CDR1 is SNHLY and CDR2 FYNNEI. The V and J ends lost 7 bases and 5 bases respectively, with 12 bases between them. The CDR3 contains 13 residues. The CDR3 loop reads CASNREGDQPQHF. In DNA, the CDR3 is TGTGCCAGCAACAGGGAAGGGGATCAGCCCCAGCATTTT.

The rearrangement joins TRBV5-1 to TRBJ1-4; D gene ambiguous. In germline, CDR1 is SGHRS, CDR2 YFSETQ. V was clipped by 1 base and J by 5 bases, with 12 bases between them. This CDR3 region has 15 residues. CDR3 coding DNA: TGCGCCAGCAGCTTGTACGGAGGTACAAATGAAAAACTGTTTTTT. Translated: CASSLYGGTNEKLFF.

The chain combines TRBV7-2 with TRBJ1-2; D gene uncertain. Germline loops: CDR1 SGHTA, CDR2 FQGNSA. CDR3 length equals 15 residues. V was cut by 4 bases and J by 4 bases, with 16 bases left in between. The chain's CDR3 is CASSSPTRWSYGYTF. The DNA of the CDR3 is TGTGCCAGCAGCTCCCCGACTCGGTGGAGCTATGGCTACACCTTC. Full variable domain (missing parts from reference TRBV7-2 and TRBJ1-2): GAGVSQSPSNKVTEKGKDVELRCDPISGHTALYWYRQSLGQGLEFLIYFQGNSAPDKSGLPSDRFSAERTGGSVSTLTIQRTQQEDSAVYLCASSSPTRWSYGYTFGSGTRLTVV.

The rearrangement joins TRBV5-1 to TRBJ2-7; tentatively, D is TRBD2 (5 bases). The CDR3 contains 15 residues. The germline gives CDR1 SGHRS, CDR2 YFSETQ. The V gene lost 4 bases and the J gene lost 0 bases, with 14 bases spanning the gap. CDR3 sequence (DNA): TGCGCCAGCAGCCGGGCGGGCCAAAGCTCCTACGAGCAGTACTTC. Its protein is CASSRAGQSSYEQYF.

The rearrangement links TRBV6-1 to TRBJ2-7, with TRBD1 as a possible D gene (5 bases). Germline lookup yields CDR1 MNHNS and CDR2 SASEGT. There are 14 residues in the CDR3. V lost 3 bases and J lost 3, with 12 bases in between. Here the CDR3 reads CASSDREGFYEQYF. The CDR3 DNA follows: TGTGCCAGCAGTGACAGGGAAGGGTTCTACGAGCAGTACTTC.

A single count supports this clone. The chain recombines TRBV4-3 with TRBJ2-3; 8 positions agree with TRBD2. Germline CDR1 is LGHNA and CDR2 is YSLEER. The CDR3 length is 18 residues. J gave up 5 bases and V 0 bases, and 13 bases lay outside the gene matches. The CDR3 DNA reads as TGCGCCAGCAGCCAAGATGTTAGACTAGCGAACCCGGGAGATACGCAGTATTTT. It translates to CASSQDVRLANPGDTQYF.

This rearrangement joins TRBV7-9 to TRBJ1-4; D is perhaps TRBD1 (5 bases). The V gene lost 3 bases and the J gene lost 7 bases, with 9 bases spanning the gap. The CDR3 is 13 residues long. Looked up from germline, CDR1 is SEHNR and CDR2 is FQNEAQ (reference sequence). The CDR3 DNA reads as TGTGCCAGCAGCTTGTGGGGCTCTGAAAAACTGTTTTTT. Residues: CASSLWGSEKLFF.

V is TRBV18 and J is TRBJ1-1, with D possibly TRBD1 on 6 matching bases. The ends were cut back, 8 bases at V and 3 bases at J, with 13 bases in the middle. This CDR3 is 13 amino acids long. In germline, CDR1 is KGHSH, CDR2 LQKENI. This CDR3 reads CASAQQGDTEAFF. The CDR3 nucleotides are TGTGCCAGCGCCCAACAGGGAGACACTGAAGCTTTCTTT.

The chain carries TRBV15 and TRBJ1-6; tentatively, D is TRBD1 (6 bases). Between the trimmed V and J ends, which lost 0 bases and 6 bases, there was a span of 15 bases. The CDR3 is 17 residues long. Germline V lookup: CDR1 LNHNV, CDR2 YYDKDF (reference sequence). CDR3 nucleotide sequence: TGTGCCACCAGCAGAGATCGTTGGACAGTTTCTAATTCACCCCTCCACTTT. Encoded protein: CATSRDRWTVSNSPLHF.

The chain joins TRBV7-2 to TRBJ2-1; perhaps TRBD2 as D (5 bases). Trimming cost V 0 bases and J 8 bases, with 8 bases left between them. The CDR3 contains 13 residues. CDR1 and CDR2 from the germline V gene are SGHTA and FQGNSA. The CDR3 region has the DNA TGTGCCAGCAGCTTAGCGTGGGGAGATGAGCAGTTCTTC. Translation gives CASSLAWGDEQFF.

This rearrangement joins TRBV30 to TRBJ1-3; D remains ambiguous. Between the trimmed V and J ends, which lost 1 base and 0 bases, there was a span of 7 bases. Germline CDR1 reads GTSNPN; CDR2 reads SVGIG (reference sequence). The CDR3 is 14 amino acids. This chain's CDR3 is CAWSAQSSGNTIYF. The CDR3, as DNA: TGTGCCTGGAGTGCACAGAGCTCTGGAAACACCATATATTTT.

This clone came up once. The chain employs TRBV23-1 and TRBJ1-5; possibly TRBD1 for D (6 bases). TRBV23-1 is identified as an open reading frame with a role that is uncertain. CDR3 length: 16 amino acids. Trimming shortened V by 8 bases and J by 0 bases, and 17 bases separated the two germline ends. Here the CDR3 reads CASSHPRQASNQPQHF. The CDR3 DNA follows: TGCGCCAGCTCTCACCCCCGACAGGCTAGCAATCAGCCCCAGCATTTT.

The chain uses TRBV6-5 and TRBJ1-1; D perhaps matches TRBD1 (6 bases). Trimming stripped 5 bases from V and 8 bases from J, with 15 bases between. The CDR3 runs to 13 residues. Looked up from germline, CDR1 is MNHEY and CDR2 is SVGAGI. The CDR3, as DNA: TGTGCCAGCAGTAGGGACCGAACAGGGGAAGCTTTCTTT. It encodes CASSRDRTGEAFF.

The CDR3 here is CASEGGARETQYF. The DNA of the CDR3 is TGTGCTAGTGAAGGGGGGGCCAGGGAGACCCAGTACTTC. The V call is TRBV12-5, the J call TRBJ2-5; perhaps TRBD2 as D (7 bases). This CDR3 is 13 amino acids long. Germline V CDR1 and CDR2: LGHNT, FRNRAP. V gave up 7 bases and J gave up 5 bases, with 14 bases separating them.

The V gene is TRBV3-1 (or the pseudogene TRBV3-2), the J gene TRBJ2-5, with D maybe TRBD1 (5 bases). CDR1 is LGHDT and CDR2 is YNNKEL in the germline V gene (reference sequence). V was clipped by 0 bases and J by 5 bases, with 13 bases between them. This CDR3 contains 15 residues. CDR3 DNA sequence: TGTGCCAGCAGCCAAGAATCCCAGGGTCGCGAGACCCAGTACTTC. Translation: CASSQESQGRETQYF.